This T cell receptor (beta chain) was recorded in a study of cytomegalovirus exposure and HLA in healthy donors. The PCR contained 60 Vbeta and 13 Jbeta primers. Sequencing used immunoSEQ multiplex PCR; TCRdb keeps in-frame clones, though not all of them. The sample yields some 130,000 clones, roughly four fifths seen once. In regard to this clone: Antigen specificity is unknown.

Findings and caveats of the study: Among the CMV-associated chains, three were confirmed in vitro as specific for CMV antigens. Some segments of the V type, notably TRBV6-2 and TRBV6-3, were excluded as indistinguishable.

CDR1 and CDR2 (germline): SNHLY, FYNNEI. The CDR3 spans 15 residues. The origin of this receptor is a girl aged 2-15 years in good health and CMV-seronegative. This chain links TRBV2 with TRBJ2-5; 9 positions agree with TRBD2. TRBJ2-7 explains the end of the DNA better; the J call may be wrong. What was sequenced was PBMCs. CDR3: CASRTSGEGSYEQYF. The CDR3 DNA is TGTGCCAGCAGGACTAGCGGCGAGGGATCCTACGAGCAGTACTTC.